This T cell receptor (beta chain) was captured in a study of T-cell reconstitution after alpha-beta-depleted transplantation in children. Unique molecular identifiers were incorporated during preparation of the TCRbeta library. Via MiXCR, TCRdb re-called the PCR reads, giving one row per CDR3 protein. The sample holds 750,000 to 950,000 distinct CDR3 sequences; under 20% are singletons and the top ten take just under 5%. Overall study results and limits: One year post-transplant, T-cell counts and diversity were largely derived from T cells produced anew. In patients about two months after transplant, alpha-beta T cells reportedly arose from several hundred expanded graft clones.

Trimming removed 5 bases at V and 2 bases at J, with 10 bases between. Germline CDR1 is SQVTM and CDR2 is ANQGSEA. The CDR3 is 12 residues long. In regard to this clonotype: Its specificity is not known.

The material sequenced was PBMCs, mostly from graft donor cells, taken 360 days after TCRalphabeta/CD19-depleted stem cell transplant. The V and J genes are TRBV29-1 and TRBJ2-7, with D possibly being TRBD2 (6 bases). This sequence was found in a male patient between 5 and 17 years old who had a stem cell transplant for acute lymphoblastic leukemia, so the T cells may come from the graft donor. The CDR3 DNA follows: TGCAGCGTTACTACTAGCCCCTACGAGCAGTACTTC. It is translated as CSVTTSPYEQYF.